The clone carrying this T cell receptor beta chain was recorded only once. The data were taken from a study of cytomegalovirus exposure and HLA in healthy donors. Sequenced by immunoSEQ multiplex PCR; TCRdb stores in-frame clones only, minus some. The repertoire holds around 240,000 clones, with around 90% as singletons. The V gene lost 5 bases and the J gene lost 3 bases, with 16 bases spanning the gap. The CDR3 consists of 15 residues. Germline-derived CDR1 and CDR2 are MNHNS and SASEGT. The sample comprised PBMCs. The sequence was collected from a woman younger than 30 in good health and CMV-seronegative. The gene calls are TRBV6-1 and TRBJ1-1; weak D call: TRBD1 (6 bases). The DNA of the CDR3 is TGTGCCAGCAGTCAATCTACAGGGAGCGACACTGAAGCTTTCTTT. It yields the protein CASSQSTGSDTEAFF.